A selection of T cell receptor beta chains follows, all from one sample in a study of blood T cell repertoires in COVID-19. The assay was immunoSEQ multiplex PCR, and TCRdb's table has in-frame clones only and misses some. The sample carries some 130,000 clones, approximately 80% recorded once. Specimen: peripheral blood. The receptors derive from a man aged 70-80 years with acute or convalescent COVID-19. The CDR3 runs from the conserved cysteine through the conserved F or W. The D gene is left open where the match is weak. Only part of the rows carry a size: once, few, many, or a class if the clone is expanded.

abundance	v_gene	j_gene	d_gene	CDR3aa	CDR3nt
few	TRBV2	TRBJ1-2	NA	CASRVAVDYGYTF	TGTGCCAGCAGAGTGGCAGTCGACTATGGCTACACCTTC
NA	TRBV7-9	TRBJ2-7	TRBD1	CASSSQGAVSYEQYF	TGTGCCAGCAGCTCTCAGGGGGCTGTCTCCTACGAGCAGTACTTC
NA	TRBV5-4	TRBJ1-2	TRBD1	CASSPGQGVYGYTF	TGTGCCAGCAGCCCGGGACAGGGAGTATATGGCTACACCTTC
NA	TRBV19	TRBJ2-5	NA	CASSGGAGETQYF	TGTGCCAGTAGTGGGGGGGCGGGAGAGACCCAGTACTTC
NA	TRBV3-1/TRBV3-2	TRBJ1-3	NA	CASNTRGSGNTIYF	TGTGCCAGCAACACAAGGGGATCTGGAAACACCATATATTTT
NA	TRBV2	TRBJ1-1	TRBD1	CASSPRQGSNTEAFF	TGTGCCAGCAGCCCGAGACAGGGGTCGAACACTGAAGCTTTCTTT
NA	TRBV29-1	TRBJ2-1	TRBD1	CSLNRDRLYNEQFF	TGCAGTCTTAACCGGGACAGGCTTTACAATGAGCAGTTCTTC
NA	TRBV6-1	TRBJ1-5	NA	CASSEISGGIQPQHF	TGTGCCAGCAGTGAAATCTCGGGGGGAATTCAGCCCCAGCATTTT
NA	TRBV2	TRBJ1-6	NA	CASSEYGTGNSPLHF	TGTGCCAGCAGTGAATACGGCACAGGTAATTCACCCCTCCACTTT
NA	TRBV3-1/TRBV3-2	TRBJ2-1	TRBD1	CASSPYRTGNEQFF	TGTGCCAGCAGCCCCTACCGGACAGGGAATGAGCAGTTCTTC
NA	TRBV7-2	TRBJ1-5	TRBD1	CASSRGQGFQPQHF	TGTGCCAGCAGCCGGGGACAGGGATTTCAGCCCCAGCATTTT
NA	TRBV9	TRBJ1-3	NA	CASSFGQPLSGNTIYF	TGTGCCAGCAGCTTCGGACAGCCACTCTCTGGAAACACCATATATTTT
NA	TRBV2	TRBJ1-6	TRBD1	CASSNPTGTGRFYNSPLHF	TGTGCCAGCAGTAACCCGACCGGGACAGGTCGTTTCTATAATTCACCCCTCCACTTT
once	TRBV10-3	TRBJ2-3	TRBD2	CAISEGGLAIKADTQYF	TGTGCCATCAGTGAGGGTGGACTAGCCATTAAGGCAGATACGCAGTATTTT
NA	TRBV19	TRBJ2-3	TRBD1	CASSLQVGQGTDTQYF	TGTGCCAGCTCCCTCCAAGTGGGACAGGGAACAGATACGCAGTATTTT
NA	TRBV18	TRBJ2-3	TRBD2	CASSPGAGGQDTQYF	TGTGCCAGCTCACCGGGAGCGGGGGGGCAAGATACGCAGTATTTT
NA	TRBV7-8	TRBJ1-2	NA	CASSSQLMTGTYGYTF	TGTGCCAGCAGCTCCCAACTCATGACGGGTACCTATGGCTACACCTTC
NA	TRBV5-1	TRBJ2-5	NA	CASSPHREGETQYF	TGCGCCAGCAGTCCTCACAGGGAGGGAGAGACCCAGTACTTC
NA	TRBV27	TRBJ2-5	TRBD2	CASSGGLAGGVAETQYF	TGTGCCAGCAGTGGGGGACTAGCGGGGGGCGTGGCAGAGACCCAGTACTTC
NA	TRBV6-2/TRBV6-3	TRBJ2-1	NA	CASSLRLVASYNEQFF	TGTGCCAGCAGCCTCCGACTAGTCGCGTCCTACAATGAGCAGTTCTTC
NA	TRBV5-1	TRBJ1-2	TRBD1	CASTMGQNYGYTF	TGCGCCAGCACCATGGGACAGAACTATGGCTACACCTTC
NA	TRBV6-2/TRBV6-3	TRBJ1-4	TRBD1	CASSLTGTDEKLFF	TGTGCCAGCAGTCTGACAGGGACCGATGAAAAACTGTTTTTT
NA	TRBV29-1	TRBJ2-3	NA	CSVVSLRSTSTDTQYF	TGCAGCGTTGTTTCTTTGCGGTCTACTAGCACAGATACGCAGTATTTT
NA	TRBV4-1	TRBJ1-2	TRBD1	CASSFSGTVADYGYTF	TGCGCCAGCAGCTTTTCCGGGACAGTCGCCGACTATGGCTACACCTTC
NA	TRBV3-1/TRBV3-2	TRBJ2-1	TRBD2	CASSPRHSLASSYNEQFF	TGTGCCAGCAGCCCCCGGCATTCACTAGCGTCTTCCTACAATGAGCAGTTCTTC
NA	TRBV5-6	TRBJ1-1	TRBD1	CASSGLGGADTEAFF	TGTGCCAGCAGCGGTTTAGGGGGCGCGGACACTGAAGCTTTCTTT
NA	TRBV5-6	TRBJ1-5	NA	CASSLYGRSANQPQHF	TGTGCCAGCAGCTTGTATGGTAGGAGCGCTAATCAGCCCCAGCATTTT
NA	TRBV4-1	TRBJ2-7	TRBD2	CASSQLGWGGSSYEQYF	TGCGCCAGCAGCCAACTGGGCTGGGGGGGAAGCTCCTACGAGCAGTACTTC
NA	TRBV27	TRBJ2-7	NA	CASSQGVNYEQYF	TGTGCCAGCAGTCAAGGGGTTAACTACGAGCAGTACTTC
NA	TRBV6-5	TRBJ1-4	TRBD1	CASSRQGEAEKLFF	TGTGCCAGCAGTCGACAGGGTGAGGCTGAAAAACTGTTTTTT
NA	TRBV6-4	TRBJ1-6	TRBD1	CASSADGTGDNSPLHF	TGTGCCAGCAGTGCGGATGGGACAGGGGATAATTCACCCCTCCACTTT
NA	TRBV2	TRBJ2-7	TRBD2	CASRLAGHGQYF	TGTGCCAGCAGACTAGCGGGGCATGGGCAGTACTTC
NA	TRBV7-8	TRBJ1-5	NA	CASSVRAPGRQPQHF	TGTGCCAGCAGCGTTCGGGCCCCGGGGAGGCAGCCCCAGCATTTT
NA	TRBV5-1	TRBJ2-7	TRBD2	CASSGTRAYEQYF	TGCGCCAGCAGCGGGACTAGGGCCTACGAGCAGTACTTC
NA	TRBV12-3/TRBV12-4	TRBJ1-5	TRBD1	CASSLAGGQPQHF	TGTGCCAGCAGTTTGGCAGGGGGTCAGCCCCAGCATTTT
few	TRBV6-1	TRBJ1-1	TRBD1	CASSDRQGLNTEAFF	TGTGCCAGCAGTGACCGACAGGGTTTGAACACTGAAGCTTTCTTT
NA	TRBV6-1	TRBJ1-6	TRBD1	CASSEVTGVSYNSPLHF	TGTGCCAGCAGTGAGGTAACAGGGGTCTCCTATAATTCACCCCTCCACTTT
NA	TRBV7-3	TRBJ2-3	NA	CASSFQSTDTQYF	TGTGCCAGCAGCTTCCAGAGCACAGATACGCAGTATTTT
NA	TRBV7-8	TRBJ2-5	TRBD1	CASSFRGTGPETQYF	TGTGCCAGCAGCTTTAGAGGGACAGGGCCAGAGACCCAGTACTTC
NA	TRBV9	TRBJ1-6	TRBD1	CASSVSVRQGDSPLHF	TGTGCCAGCAGCGTATCCGTTCGACAGGGGGATTCACCCCTCCACTTT
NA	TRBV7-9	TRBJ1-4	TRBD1	CASSLRTGGVTGNEKLFF	TGTGCCAGCTCTTTAAGGACAGGGGGCGTTACGGGTAATGAAAAACTGTTTTTT
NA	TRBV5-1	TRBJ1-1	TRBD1	CASSLQTGGLTEAFF	TGCGCCAGCAGCTTGCAGACAGGGGGCCTCACTGAAGCTTTCTTT
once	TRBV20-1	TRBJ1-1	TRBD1	CSASGQGRGEAFF	TGCAGTGCTAGTGGACAGGGGAGGGGTGAAGCTTTCTTT
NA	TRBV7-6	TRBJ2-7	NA	CASSSSPGVYEQYF	TGTGCCAGCAGCTCGAGTCCGGGGGTCTACGAGCAGTACTTC
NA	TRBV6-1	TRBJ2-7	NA	CASSEAAGTYEQYF	TGTGCCAGCAGTGAAGCCGCAGGCACCTACGAGCAGTACTTC
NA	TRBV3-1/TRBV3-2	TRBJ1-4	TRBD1	CASSQDEVRGRRLFF	TGTGCCAGCAGCCAAGACGAAGTCAGGGGGAGAAGACTGTTTTTT
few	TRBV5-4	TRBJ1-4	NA	CASSLEGDPNEKLFF	TGTGCCAGCAGCTTGGAAGGGGATCCTAATGAAAAACTGTTTTTT
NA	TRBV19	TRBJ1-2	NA	CASSKVNWPGRESNYGYTF	TGTGCCAGTAGTAAGGTCAATTGGCCAGGGAGGGAATCCAACTATGGCTACACCTTC
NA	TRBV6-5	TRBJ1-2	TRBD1	CASSPRTGHYGYTF	TGTGCCAGCAGTCCTAGGACAGGTCACTATGGCTACACCTTC
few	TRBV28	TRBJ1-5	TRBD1	CASSLKGAARQPQHF	TGTGCCAGCAGTTTAAAGGGGGCGGCCCGTCAGCCCCAGCATTTT
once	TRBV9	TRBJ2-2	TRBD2	CASSVRLAGGTNTGELFF	TGTGCCAGCAGCGTTAGACTAGCGGGGGGAACGAACACCGGGGAGCTGTTTTTT